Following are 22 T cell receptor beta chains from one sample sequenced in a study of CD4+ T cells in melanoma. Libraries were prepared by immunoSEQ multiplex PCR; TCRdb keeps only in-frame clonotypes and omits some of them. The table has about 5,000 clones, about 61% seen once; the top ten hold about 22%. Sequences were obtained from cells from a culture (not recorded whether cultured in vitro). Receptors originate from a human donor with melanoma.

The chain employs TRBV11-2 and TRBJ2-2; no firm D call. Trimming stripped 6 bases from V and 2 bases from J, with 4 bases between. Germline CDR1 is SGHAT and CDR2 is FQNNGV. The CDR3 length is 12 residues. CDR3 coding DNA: TGTGCCAGCAGTCCAAACACCGGGGAGCTGTTTTTT. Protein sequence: CASSPNTGELFF.

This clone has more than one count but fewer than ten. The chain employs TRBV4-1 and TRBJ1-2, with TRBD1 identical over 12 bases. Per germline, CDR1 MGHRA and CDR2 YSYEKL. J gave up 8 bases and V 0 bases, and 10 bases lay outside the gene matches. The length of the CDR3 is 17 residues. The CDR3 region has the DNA TGCGCCAGCAGCCAAGATTTGGGGACAGGGGGCGCAGGGGGCTACACCTTC. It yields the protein CASSQDLGTGGAGGYTF.

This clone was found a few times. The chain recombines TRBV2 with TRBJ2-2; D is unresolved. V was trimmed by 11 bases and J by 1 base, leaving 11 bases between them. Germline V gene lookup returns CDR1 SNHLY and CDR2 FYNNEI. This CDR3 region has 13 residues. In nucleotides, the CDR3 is TGTGCCGGCCAAAGAGAGAACACCGGGGAGCTGTTTTTT. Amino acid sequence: CAGQRENTGELFF. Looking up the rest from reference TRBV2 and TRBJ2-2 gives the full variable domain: EPEVTQTPSHQVTQMGQEVILRCVPISNHLYFYWYRQILGQKVEFLVSFYNNEISEKSEIFDDQFSVERPDGSNFTLKIRSTKLEDSAMYFCAGQRENTGELFFGEGSRLTVL.

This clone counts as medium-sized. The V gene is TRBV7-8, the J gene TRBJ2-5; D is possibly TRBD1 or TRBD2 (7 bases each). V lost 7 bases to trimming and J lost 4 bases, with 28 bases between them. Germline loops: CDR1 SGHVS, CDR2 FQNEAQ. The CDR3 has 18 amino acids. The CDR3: CASIDLRGEGAVPETQYF. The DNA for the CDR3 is TGTGCCAGCATCGACCTCCGGGGGGAGGGGGCAGTTCCAGAGACCCAGTACTTC.

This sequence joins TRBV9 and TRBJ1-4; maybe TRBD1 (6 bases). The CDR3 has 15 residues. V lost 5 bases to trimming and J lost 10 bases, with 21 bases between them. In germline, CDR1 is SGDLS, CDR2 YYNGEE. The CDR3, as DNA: TGTGCCAGCAGGGAATGTGGGGGCCGGGTGGGAAAACTGTTTTTT. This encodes CASRECGGRVGKLFF.

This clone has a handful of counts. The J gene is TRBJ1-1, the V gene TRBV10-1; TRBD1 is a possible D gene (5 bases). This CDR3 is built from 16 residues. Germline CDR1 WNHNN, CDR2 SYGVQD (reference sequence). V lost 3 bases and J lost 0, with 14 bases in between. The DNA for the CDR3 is TGCGCCAGCAGTGAAGTGGGGCGACGGATGAACACTGAAGCTTTCTTT. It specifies CASSEVGRRMNTEAFF.

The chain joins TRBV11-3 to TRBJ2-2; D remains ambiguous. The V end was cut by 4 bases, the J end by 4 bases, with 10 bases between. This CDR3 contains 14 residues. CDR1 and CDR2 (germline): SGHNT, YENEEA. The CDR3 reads CASSSQDSTGELFF. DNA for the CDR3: TGTGCCAGCAGCTCTCAAGACTCCACCGGGGAGCTGTTTTTT.

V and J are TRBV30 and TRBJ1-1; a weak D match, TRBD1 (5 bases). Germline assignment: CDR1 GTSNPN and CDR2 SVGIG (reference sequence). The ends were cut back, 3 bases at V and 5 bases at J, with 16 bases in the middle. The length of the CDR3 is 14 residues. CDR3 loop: CAWRPDSTGTEAFF. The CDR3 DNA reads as TGTGCCTGGAGGCCCGACAGTACGGGGACTGAAGCTTTCTTT. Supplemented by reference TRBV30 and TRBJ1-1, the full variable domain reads SQTIHQWPATLVQPVGSPLSLECTVEGTSNPNLYWYRQAAGRGLQLLFYSVGIGQISSEVPQNLSASRPQDRQFILSSKKLLLSDSGFYLCAWRPDSTGTEAFFGQGTRLTVV.

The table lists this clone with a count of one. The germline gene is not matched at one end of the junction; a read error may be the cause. CDR3 DNA: TGTGCCAGCTGGAGGAAATCAGCCCCAGCATTT. Translation gives CASWRKSAPAF. J is TRBJ1-5 and V is TRBV7-3; no clear D. The CDR3 is 11 residues long. Germline V gene data show CDR1 as SGHTA and CDR2 as FQGTGA.

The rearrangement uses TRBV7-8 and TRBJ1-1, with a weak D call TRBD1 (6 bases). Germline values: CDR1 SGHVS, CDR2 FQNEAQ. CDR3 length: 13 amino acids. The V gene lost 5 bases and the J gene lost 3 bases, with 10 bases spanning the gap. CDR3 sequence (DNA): TGTGCCAGCAGCCCCAGGGGCTACACTGAAGCTTTCTTT. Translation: CASSPRGYTEAFF.

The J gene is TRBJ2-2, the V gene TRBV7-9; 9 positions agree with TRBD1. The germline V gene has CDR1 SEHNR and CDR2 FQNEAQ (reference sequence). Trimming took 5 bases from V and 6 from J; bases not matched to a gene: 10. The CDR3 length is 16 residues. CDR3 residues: CASSALGTGIAGELFF. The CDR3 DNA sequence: TGTGCCAGCAGCGCTCTCGGGACAGGGATCGCCGGGGAGCTGTTTTTT. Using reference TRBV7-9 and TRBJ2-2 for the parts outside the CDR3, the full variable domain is DTGVSQNPRHKITKRGQNVTFRCDPISEHNRLYWYRQTLGQGPEFLTYFQNEAQLEKSRLLSDRFSAERPKGSFSTLEIQRTEQGDSAMYLCASSALGTGIAGELFFGEGSRLTVL.

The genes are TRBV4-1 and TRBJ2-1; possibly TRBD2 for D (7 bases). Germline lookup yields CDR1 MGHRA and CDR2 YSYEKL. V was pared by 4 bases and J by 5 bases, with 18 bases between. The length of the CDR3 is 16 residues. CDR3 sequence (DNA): TGCGCCAGCAGCCGACATTGGGGGGGGGCCCACAATGAGCAGTTCTTC. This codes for CASSRHWGGAHNEQFF.

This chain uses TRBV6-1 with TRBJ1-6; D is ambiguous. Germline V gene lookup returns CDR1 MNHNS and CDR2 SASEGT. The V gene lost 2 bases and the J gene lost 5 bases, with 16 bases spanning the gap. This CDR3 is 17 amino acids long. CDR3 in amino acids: CASSERVWEANNSPLHF. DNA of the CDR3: TGTGCCAGCAGTGAAAGGGTTTGGGAGGCGAATAATTCACCCCTCCACTTT.

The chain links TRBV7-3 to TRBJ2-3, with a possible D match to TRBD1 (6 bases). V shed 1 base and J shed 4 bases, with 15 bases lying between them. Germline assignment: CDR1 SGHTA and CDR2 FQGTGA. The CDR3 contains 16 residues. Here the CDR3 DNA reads TGTGCCAGCAGCTTAAGTCTTGGGGGCGGCTCAGATACGCAGTATTTT. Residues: CASSLSLGGGSDTQYF.

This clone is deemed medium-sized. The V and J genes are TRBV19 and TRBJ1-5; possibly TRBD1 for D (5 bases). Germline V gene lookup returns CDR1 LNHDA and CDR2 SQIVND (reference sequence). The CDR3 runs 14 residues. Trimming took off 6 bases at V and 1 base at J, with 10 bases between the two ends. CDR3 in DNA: TGTGCCAGTAGGAGGGGAGCGAGCAATCAGCCCCAGCATTTT. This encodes CASRRGASNQPQHF.

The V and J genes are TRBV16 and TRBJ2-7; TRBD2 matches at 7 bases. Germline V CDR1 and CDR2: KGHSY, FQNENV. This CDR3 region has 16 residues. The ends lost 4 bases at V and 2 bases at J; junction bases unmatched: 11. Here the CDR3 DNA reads TGTGCCAGCAGCCTCTTTGGATCACTAGCGACCTACGAGCAGTACTTC. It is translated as CASSLFGSLATYEQYF.

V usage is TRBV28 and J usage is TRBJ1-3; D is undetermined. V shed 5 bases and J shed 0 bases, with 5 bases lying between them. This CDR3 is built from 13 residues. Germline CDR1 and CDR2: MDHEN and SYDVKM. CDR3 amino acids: CASSGRSGNTIYF. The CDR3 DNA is TGTGCCAGCAGTGGTCGCTCTGGAAACACCATATATTTT. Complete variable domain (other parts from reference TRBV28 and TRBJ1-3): DVKVTQSSRYLVKRTGEKVFLECVQDMDHENMFWYRQDPGLGLRLIYFSYDVKMKEKGDIPEGYSVSREKKERFSLILESASTNQTSMYLCASSGRSGNTIYFGEGSWLTVV.

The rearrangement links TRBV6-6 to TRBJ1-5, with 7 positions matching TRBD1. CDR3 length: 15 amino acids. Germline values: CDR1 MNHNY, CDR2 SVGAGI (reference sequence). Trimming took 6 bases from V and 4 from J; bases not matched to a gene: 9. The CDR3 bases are TGTGCCAGCAGGGGGGACAGTACCAAAAATCAGCCCCAGCATTTT. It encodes CASRGDSTKNQPQHF.

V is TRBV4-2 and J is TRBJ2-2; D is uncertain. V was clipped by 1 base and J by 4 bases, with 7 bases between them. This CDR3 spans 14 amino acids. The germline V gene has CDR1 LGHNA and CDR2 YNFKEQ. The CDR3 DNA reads TGTGCCAGCAGCCAAGTTCTGTCCACCGGGGAGCTGTTTTTT. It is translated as CASSQVLSTGELFF.

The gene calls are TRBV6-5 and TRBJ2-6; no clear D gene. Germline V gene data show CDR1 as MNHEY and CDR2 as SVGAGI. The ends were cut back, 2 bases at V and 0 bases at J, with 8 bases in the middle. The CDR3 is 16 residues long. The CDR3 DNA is TGTGCCAGCAGTTACGGAAGAGTCTCTGGGGCCAACGTCCTGACTTTC. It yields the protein CASSYGRVSGANVLTF.

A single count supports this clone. CDR3 residues: CASSYSRTEQYF. CDR3 sequence (DNA): TGTGCCAGCAGTTACTCAAGGACGGAGCAGTACTTC. The chain links TRBV6-5 to TRBJ2-7, with D hard to call. The germline CDR1 and CDR2 sequences are MNHEY and SVGAGI. CDR3 length: 12 amino acids. Trimming left V 0 bases short and J 7 bases short, with 7 bases between.

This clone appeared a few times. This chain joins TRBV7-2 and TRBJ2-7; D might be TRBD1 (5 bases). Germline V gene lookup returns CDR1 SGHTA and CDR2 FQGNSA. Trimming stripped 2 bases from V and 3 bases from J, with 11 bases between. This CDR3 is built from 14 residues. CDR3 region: CASSLNAGHYEQYF. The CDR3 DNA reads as TGTGCCAGCAGCTTAAACGCAGGACACTACGAGCAGTACTTC.